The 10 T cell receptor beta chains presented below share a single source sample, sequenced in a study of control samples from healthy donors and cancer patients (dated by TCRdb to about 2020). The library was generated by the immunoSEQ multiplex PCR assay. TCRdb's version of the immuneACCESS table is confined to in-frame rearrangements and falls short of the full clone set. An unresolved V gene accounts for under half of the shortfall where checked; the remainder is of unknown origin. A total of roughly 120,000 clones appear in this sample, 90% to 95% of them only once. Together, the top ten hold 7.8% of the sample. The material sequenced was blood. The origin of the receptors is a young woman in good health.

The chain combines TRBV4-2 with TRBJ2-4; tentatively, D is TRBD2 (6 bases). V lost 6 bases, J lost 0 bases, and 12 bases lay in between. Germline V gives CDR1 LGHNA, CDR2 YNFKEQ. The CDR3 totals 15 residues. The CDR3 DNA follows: TGTGCCAGCAGGGCGGGGTTTCTAGCCAAAAACATTCAGTACTTC. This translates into CASRAGFLAKNIQYF.

CDR3 sequence (DNA): TGTGCCAGCAGCTTGTTGGGAGGGAACCAAGAGACCCAGTACTTC. It yields the protein CASSLLGGNQETQYF. V is TRBV5-4 and J is TRBJ2-5; TRBD2 agrees at 7 bases. The CDR3 is 15 residues long. The V and J ends lost 1 base and 0 bases, in that order; junction bases with no gene match: 3. The germline V gene encodes CDR1 SGHNT and CDR2 YYREEE (reference sequence).

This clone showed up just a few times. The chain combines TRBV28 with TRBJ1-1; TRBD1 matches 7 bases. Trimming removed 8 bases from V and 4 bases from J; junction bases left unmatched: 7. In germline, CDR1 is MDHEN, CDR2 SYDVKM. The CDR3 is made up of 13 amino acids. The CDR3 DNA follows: TGTGCCAGCCACTCCCCAGGGGGCACTGAAGCTTTCTTT. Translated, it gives CASHSPGGTEAFF.

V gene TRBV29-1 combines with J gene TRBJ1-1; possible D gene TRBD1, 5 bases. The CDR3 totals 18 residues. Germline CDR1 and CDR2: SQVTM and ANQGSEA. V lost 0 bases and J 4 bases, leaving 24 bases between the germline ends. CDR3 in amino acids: CSVEDDARVYPGGTEAFF. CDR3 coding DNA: TGCAGCGTTGAAGATGACGCCCGGGTGTACCCGGGGGGCACTGAAGCTTTCTTT.

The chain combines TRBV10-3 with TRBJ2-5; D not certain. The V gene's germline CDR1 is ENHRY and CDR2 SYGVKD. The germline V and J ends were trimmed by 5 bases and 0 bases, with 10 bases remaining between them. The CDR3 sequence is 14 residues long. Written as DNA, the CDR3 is TGTGCCATCAGTATGGTCCTACACCAAGAGACCCAGTACTTC. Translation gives CAISMVLHQETQYF.

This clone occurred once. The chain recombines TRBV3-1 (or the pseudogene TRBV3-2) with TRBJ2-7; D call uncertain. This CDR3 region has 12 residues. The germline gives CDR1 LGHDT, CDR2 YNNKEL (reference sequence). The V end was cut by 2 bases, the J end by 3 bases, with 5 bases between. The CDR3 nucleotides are TGTGCCAGCAGCCAACGTAACTACGAGCAGTACTTC. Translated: CASSQRNYEQYF.

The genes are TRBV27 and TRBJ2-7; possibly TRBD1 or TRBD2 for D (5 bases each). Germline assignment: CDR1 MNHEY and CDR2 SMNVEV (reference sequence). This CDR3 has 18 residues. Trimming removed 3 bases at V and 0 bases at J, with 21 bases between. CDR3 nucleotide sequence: TGTGCCAGCAGTTTCCGGCGGTGGGGGACGTATCCCTCCTACGAGCAGTACTTC. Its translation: CASSFRRWGTYPSYEQYF.

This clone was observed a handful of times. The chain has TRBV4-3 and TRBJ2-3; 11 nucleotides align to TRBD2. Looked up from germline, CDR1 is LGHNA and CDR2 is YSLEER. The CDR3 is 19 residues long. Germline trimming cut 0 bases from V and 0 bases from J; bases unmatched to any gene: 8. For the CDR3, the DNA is TGCGCCAGCAGCCAAGAGTTAGCGGGGGGGCCTGCTAGCACAGATACGCAGTATTTT. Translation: CASSQELAGGPASTDTQYF.

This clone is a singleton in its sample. CDR3 sequence: CASASSQRRGETQYF. CDR3 DNA: TGTGCCAGCGCCTCGTCCCAGCGCCGGGGAGAGACCCAGTACTTC. The chain combines TRBV6-5 with TRBJ2-5, with a tentative D call TRBD2 (5 bases). Looked up from germline, CDR1 is MNHEY and CDR2 is SVGAGI. The CDR3 totals 15 residues. With 8 bases removed from V and 4 bases from J, the gap between germline ends came to 20 bases.

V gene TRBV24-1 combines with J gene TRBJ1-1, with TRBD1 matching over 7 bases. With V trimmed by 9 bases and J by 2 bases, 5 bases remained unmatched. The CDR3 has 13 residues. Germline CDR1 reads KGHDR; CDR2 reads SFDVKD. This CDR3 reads CATGQGVNTEAFF. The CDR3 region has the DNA TGTGCCACCGGGCAGGGGGTTAACACTGAAGCTTTCTTT.